The entry below gives a single T cell receptor (beta chain) sequence along with its context. What antigen it recognizes has not been identified. No much larger clonotype is one base removed from it; base qualities were not supplied. Library method: the immunoSEQ multiplex PCR assay. The table comes from immuneACCESS by way of TCRdb, which keeps in-frame sequences with V and J called. Part of the clones is missing from these tables; in studies checked, under half for an unresolved V gene and the rest for unknown reasons. In this sample the table shows over 65,000 clones, around 90% of which occur a single time. 0.86% of the sample comes from the top ten. The data were taken from a study of T cell changes during pregnancy in multiple sclerosis (dated by TCRdb to between 2019 and 2020). Regarding the study in general: The study examined how the T cell repertoire changed over the course of pregnancy in women with multiple sclerosis.

V drops 6 bases and J drops 4 bases, leaving 13 bases in between. As encoded in the germline V gene, CDR1 is MNHNS while CDR2 is SASEGT. CDR3 length: 14 amino acids, cysteine to phenylalanine. Only the CDR3 part of the read is kept: 42 bases, read in frame from the first base. The rearrangement joined TRBV6-1 to TRBJ1-5; TRBD1 is a weak D gene call, 5 bases matching. This specimen was peripheral blood, taken in the second trimester of pregnancy. The TCR comes from a female donor with multiple sclerosis, enrolled in a pregnancy study. The CDR3 reads CASSPLTENQPQHF. The DNA sequence follows: TGTGCCAGCAGCCCACTGACAGAGAATCAGCCCCAGCATTTT.